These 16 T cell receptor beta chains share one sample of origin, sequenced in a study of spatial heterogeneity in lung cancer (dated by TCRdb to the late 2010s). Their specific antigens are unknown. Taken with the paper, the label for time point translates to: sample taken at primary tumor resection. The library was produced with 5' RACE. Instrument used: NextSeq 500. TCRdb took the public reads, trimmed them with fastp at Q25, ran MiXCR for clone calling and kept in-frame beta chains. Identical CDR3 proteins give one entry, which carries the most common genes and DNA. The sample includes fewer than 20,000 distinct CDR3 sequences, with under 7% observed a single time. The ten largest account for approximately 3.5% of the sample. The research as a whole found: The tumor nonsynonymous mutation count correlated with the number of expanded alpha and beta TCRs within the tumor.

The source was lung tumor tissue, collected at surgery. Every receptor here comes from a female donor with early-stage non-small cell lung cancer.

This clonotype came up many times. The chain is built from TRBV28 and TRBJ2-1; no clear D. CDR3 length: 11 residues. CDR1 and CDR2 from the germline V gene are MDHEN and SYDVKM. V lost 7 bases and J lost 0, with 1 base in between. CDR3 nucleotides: TGTGCCAGCATCTCCTACAATGAGCAGTTCTTC. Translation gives CASISYNEQFF.

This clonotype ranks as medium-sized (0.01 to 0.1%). CDR3 region: CSAGGAGLGTDTQYF. CDR3 in DNA: TGCAGTGCTGGGGGGGCAGGGTTGGGCACAGATACGCAGTATTTT. The gene calls are TRBV20-1 and TRBJ2-3, with TRBD2 as a possible D gene (7 bases). V was clipped by 5 bases and J by 1 base, with 16 bases between them. The CDR3 has 15 residues. Germline V gene sequence: CDR1 DFQATT, CDR2 SNEGSKA (reference sequence).

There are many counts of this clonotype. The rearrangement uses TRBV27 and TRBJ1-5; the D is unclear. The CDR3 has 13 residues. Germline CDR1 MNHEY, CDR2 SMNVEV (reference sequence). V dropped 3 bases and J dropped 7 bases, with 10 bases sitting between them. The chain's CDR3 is CASSFEGLQPQHF. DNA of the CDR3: TGTGCCAGCAGTTTTGAAGGGCTCCAGCCCCAGCATTTT.

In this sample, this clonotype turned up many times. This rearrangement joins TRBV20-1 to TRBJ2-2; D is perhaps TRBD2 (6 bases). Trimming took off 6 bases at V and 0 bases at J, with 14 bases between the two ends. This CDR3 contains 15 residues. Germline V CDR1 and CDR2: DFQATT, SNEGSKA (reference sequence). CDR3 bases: TGCAGTGCCCATCAAGCGGGCTCGAACACCGGGGAGCTGTTTTTT. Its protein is CSAHQAGSNTGELFF.

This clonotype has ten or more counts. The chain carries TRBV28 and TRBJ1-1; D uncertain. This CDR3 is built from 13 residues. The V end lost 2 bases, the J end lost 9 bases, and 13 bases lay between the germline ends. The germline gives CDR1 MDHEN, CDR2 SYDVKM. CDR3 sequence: CASSLHRPTKAFF. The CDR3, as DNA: TGTGCCAGCAGTTTACACAGACCTACTAAAGCTTTCTTT.

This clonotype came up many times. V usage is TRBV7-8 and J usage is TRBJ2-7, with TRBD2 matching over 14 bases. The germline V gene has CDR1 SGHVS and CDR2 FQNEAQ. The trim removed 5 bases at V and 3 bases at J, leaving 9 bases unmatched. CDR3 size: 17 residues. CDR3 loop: CASSPYRLAGGNYEQYF. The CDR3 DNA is TGTGCCAGCAGCCCCTACCGACTAGCGGGAGGGAACTACGAGCAGTACTTC.

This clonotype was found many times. The CDR3 DNA follows: TGTGCCAGCAGAGAGCGGGGAGGCGGGACCCAGTACTTC. This codes for CASRERGGGTQYF. This chain links TRBV6-1 with TRBJ2-5; 7 bases line up with TRBD2. Trimming removed 6 bases from V and 7 bases from J; junction bases left unmatched: 8. The CDR3 spans 13 residues. Germline CDR1 MNHNS, CDR2 SASEGT.

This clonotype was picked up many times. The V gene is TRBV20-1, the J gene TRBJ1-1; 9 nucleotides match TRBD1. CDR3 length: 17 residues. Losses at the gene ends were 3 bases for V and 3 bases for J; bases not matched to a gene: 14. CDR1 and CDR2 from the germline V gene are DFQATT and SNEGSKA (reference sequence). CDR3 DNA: TGCAGTGCTAGGGACCCCCGGGACAGGGTCAAGGACACTGAAGCTTTCTTT. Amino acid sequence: CSARDPRDRVKDTEAFF.

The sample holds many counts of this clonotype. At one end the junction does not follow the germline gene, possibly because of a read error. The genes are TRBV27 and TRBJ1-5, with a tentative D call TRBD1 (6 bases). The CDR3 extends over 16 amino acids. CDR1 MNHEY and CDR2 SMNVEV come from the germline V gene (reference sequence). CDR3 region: CASRLSKGGGSQPQHF. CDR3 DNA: TGTGCCAGCAGGTTATCGAAGGGGGGGGGCAGTCAGCCCCAGCATTTT.

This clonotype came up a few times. The CDR3 reads CASSFGLAGYASTDTQYF. In DNA, the CDR3 is TGTGCCAGCAGCTTTGGACTAGCGGGATATGCTAGCACAGATACGCAGTATTTT. This chain uses TRBV7-8 with TRBJ2-3, with 12 bases fitting TRBD2. CDR1 and CDR2 (germline): SGHVS, FQNEAQ. Trimming took 3 bases from V and 0 from J; bases not matched to a gene: 7. This CDR3 is 18 amino acids long.

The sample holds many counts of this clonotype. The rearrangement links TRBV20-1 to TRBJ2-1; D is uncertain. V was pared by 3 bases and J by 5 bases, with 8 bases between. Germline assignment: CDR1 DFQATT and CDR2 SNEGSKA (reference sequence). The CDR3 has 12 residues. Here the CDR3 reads CSASRRHNEQFF. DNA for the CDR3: TGCAGTGCTAGTCGGCGGCACAATGAGCAGTTCTTC.

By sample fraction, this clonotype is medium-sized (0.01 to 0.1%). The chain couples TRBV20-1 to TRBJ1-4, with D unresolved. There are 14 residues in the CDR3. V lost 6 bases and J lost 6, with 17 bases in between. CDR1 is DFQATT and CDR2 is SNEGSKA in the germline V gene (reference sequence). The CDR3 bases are TGCAGTGCCAGATTCAGGTTGACCGATGAAAAACTGTTTTTT. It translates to CSARFRLTDEKLFF.

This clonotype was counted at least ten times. The chain's CDR3 is CASSIAGVGTGELFF. The CDR3 DNA follows: TGTGCCAGCAGTATAGCGGGAGTAGGGACCGGGGAGCTGTTTTTT. This sequence joins TRBV28 and TRBJ2-2, with 9 bases lining up with TRBD2. Per the germline V gene, CDR1 is MDHEN and CDR2 is SYDVKM. There are 15 residues in the CDR3. The V segment lost 5 bases and the J segment 5 bases; nucleotides outside the gene matches: 6. Full variable domain (outside the CDR3, taken from reference TRBV28 and TRBJ2-2): DVKVTQSSRYLVKRTGEKVFLECVQDMDHENMFWYRQDPGLGLRLIYFSYDVKMKEKGDIPEGYSVSREKKERFSLILESASTNQTSMYLCASSIAGVGTGELFFGEGSRLTVL.

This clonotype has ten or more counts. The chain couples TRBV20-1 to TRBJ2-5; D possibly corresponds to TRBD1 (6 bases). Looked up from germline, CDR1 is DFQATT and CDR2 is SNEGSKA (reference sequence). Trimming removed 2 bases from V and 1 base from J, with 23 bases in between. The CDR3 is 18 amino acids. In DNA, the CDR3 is TGCAGTGCTAGATCCCCCCCCCAACAACAGGGCGTCCAAGAGACCCAGTACTTC. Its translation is CSARSPPQQQGVQETQYF.

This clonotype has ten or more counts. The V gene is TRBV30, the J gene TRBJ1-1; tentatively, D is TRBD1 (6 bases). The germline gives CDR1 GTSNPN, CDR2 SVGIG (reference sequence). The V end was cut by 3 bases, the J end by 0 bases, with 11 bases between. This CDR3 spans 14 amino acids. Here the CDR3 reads CAWRGGTLNTEAFF. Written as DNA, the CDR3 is TGTGCCTGGAGGGGAGGGACACTGAACACTGAAGCTTTCTTT.

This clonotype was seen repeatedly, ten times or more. This CDR3 is CASSLGHSTEAFF. DNA of the CDR3: TGTGCCAGCAGTTTGGGTCATAGCACTGAAGCTTTCTTT. The genes are TRBV28 and TRBJ1-1, with D unresolved. Germline V CDR1 and CDR2: MDHEN, SYDVKM. V was cut by 3 bases and J by 4 bases, with 9 bases left in between. The CDR3 is made up of 13 amino acids.